The rows below give T cell receptor beta chains drawn from one sample of a study of T cell responses to AZD1222 COVID-19 vaccine. Clones were read by immunoSEQ multiplex PCR, and TCRdb kept only the in-frame ones, dropping some. The sample yields 180,000 or so clones, about 87% seen once. The sequenced sample was peripheral blood, obtained 28 days after the second dose of the MenACWY control vaccine. The receptors shown here come from an adult who received the MenACWY meningococcal vaccine as a control. Each CDR3 is given with its conserved first and last residue. Fields, in order: CDR3 protein, CDR3 DNA, V gene, clone size, D gene, J gene. A D gene is named only where the DNA matches it firmly. Only part of the rows carry a size: once, few, many, or a class if the clone is expanded.

cdr3_aa: CASSQDLGGGYGYTF; cdr3_nt: TGCGCCAGCAGCCAAGATCTTGGAGGAGGGTATGGCTACACCTTC; v_call: TRBV4-3; clone_size: -; d_call: -; j_call: TRBJ1-2
cdr3_aa: CASSLVGYSDTQYF; cdr3_nt: TGTGCCAGCAGCTTGGTGGGGTATTCAGATACGCAGTATTTT; v_call: TRBV5-4; clone_size: -; d_call: -; j_call: TRBJ2-3
cdr3_aa: CATSDPGGVVISGELFF; cdr3_nt: TGTGCCACCAGTGACCCAGGGGGAGTGGTAATTTCCGGGGAGCTGTTTTTT; v_call: TRBV24-1; clone_size: -; d_call: TRBD1; j_call: TRBJ2-2
cdr3_aa: CASSSSGLEQFF; cdr3_nt: TGCGCCAGCAGCTCATCGGGGCTTGAGCAGTTCTTC; v_call: TRBV5-1; clone_size: -; d_call: -; j_call: TRBJ2-1
cdr3_aa: CASSERAHNQPQHF; cdr3_nt: TGTGCCAGCAGTGAACGGGCGCACAATCAGCCCCAGCATTTT; v_call: TRBV25-1; clone_size: -; d_call: -; j_call: TRBJ1-5
cdr3_aa: CASSLSGGIYEQYF; cdr3_nt: TGTGCCAGCAGTTTGAGCGGGGGGATCTACGAGCAGTACTTC; v_call: TRBV27; clone_size: -; d_call: TRBD2; j_call: TRBJ2-7
cdr3_aa: CASSYMGLAGSNEQFF; cdr3_nt: TGTGCCAGCAGTTACATGGGACTAGCGGGAAGCAATGAGCAGTTCTTC; v_call: TRBV6-2/TRBV6-3; clone_size: -; d_call: TRBD2; j_call: TRBJ2-1
cdr3_aa: CATSDFAQRERPYNEQFF; cdr3_nt: TGTGCCACCAGTGATTTCGCCCAGCGGGAGAGACCGTACAATGAGCAGTTCTTC; v_call: TRBV24-1; clone_size: -; d_call: TRBD2; j_call: TRBJ2-1
cdr3_aa: CASRLSGSSYEQYF; cdr3_nt: TGTGCCAGCAGACTTAGCGGGAGTTCCTACGAGCAGTACTTC; v_call: TRBV6-5; clone_size: -; d_call: TRBD2; j_call: TRBJ2-7
cdr3_aa: CASSPRDSNTQYF; cdr3_nt: TGTGCCAGCAGCCCCCGGGACTCGAATACGCAGTATTTT; v_call: TRBV5-4; clone_size: -; d_call: -; j_call: TRBJ2-3
cdr3_aa: CASSLDSYSGANVLTF; cdr3_nt: TGCGCCAGCAGCTTGGACAGCTACTCTGGGGCCAACGTCCTGACTTTC; v_call: TRBV5-1; clone_size: -; d_call: -; j_call: TRBJ2-6
cdr3_aa: CASSDNTEAFF; cdr3_nt: TGCGCCAGCAGTGACAACACTGAAGCTTTCTTT; v_call: TRBV10-1; clone_size: -; d_call: -; j_call: TRBJ1-1
cdr3_aa: CAWSDDLAWGELFF; cdr3_nt: TGTGCCTGGAGTGACGATTTGGCGTGGGGGGAGCTGTTTTTT; v_call: TRBV30; clone_size: -; d_call: -; j_call: TRBJ2-2
cdr3_aa: CASSEGLGFGAGKNTEAFF; cdr3_nt: TGTGCCAGCAGCGAAGGATTGGGTTTTGGGGCAGGAAAAAACACTGAAGCTTTCTTT; v_call: TRBV9; clone_size: once; d_call: -; j_call: TRBJ1-1